Presented here are 23 T cell receptor beta chains from one specimen sequenced in a study of blood T cell repertoires in COVID-19. The repertoire was sequenced with immunoSEQ multiplex PCR; TCRdb's copy has only in-frame clones and lacks some. The top ten clones hold 3.4% of a sample with under 100,000 clones, approximately 80% of them seen once. The sequenced sample was peripheral blood. These receptors came from a middle-aged man with acute or convalescent COVID-19.

This chain uses TRBV19 with TRBJ1-5; 10 bases line up with TRBD1. The CDR3 runs 17 residues. With 4 bases clipped from V and 2 bases from J, the junction kept 8 bases outside the gene matches. Germline V gene data show CDR1 as LNHDA and CDR2 as SQIVND (reference sequence). Written as DNA, the CDR3 is TGTGCCAGTAGTAAGCCGGGACAGGGGACTGGCAATCAGCCCCAGCATTTT. This translates into CASSKPGQGTGNQPQHF.

The chain uses TRBV29-1 and TRBJ2-3; the match to TRBD2 covers 11 bases. V was pared by 4 bases and J by 6 bases, with 12 bases of the junction left unmatched. CDR1 SQVTM and CDR2 ANQGSEA come from the germline V gene. The CDR3 totals 16 residues. Here the CDR3 reads CSVGGIAGGRTDTQYF. The CDR3 DNA follows: TGCAGCGTTGGTGGGATAGCGGGAGGGAGAACCGATACGCAGTATTTT.

V and J are TRBV3-1 (or the pseudogene TRBV3-2) and TRBJ2-5, with 10 positions matching TRBD2. Germline CDR1 reads LGHDT; CDR2 reads YNNKEL (reference sequence). V was clipped by 8 bases and J by 5 bases; unmatched bases: 8. The CDR3 covers 14 residues. CDR3 sequence reads: CASVSAGGGETQYF. As DNA, the CDR3 is TGTGCCAGCGTATCAGCGGGAGGGGGGGAGACCCAGTACTTC.

The chain carries TRBV9 and TRBJ1-2; D possibly corresponds to TRBD1 (6 bases). Germline V lookup: CDR1 SGDLS, CDR2 YYNGEE. The V gene lost 4 bases and the J gene lost 4 bases, with 14 bases spanning the gap. The CDR3 runs 14 residues. The CDR3 region has the DNA TGTGCCAGCAGCTCACAGGACAGTTTCTATGGCTACACCTTC. Protein sequence: CASSSQDSFYGYTF. Supplemented by reference TRBV9 and TRBJ1-2, the full variable domain reads DSGVTQTPKHLITATGQRVTLRCSPRSGDLSVYWYQQSLDQGLQFLIQYYNGEERAKGNILERFSAQQFPDLHSELNLSSLELGDSALYFCASSSQDSFYGYTFGSGTRLTVV.

This rearrangement joins TRBV10-3 to TRBJ2-1; D unclear. The CDR3 is made up of 12 amino acids. V shed 0 bases and J shed 9 bases, with 6 bases lying between them. CDR1 and CDR2 (germline): ENHRY, SYGVKD. CDR3 coding DNA: TGTGCCATCAGTGAGTCGCCTACTGAGCAGTTCTTC. It yields the protein CAISESPTEQFF.

The chain couples TRBV30 to TRBJ1-5; D perhaps matches TRBD1 (5 bases). Germline V lookup: CDR1 GTSNPN, CDR2 SVGIG (reference sequence). V gave up 2 bases and J gave up 5 bases, with 10 bases separating them. The CDR3 spans 13 residues. CDR3 residues: CAWSQGTDQPQHF. The CDR3 DNA sequence: TGTGCCTGGAGTCAGGGTACCGATCAGCCCCAGCATTTT.

J is TRBJ2-6 and V is TRBV7-6; TRBD1 agrees at 7 bases. After removal of 4 bases from V and 18 bases from J, the junction contained 9 bases not matched to a gene. Per germline, CDR1 SGHVS and CDR2 FNYEAQ. The CDR3 spans 12 residues. As DNA, the CDR3 is TGTGCCAGCAGCTCTCCGGGACAGCCGGAGACTTTC. Translating it yields CASSSPGQPETF.

The chain combines TRBV19 with TRBJ1-5; D possibly corresponds to TRBD1 (6 bases). Trimming pared 7 bases from V and 4 bases from J, leaving 14 bases between. The CDR3 extends over 14 amino acids. The germline gives CDR1 LNHDA, CDR2 SQIVND (reference sequence). CDR3 residues: CASTSDRPNQPQHF. The CDR3 bases are TGTGCCAGTACCTCGGACAGACCTAATCAGCCCCAGCATTTT.

The rearrangement links TRBV5-1 to TRBJ1-1; a weak D match, TRBD1 (5 bases). This CDR3 spans 15 amino acids. Germline V gene sequence: CDR1 SGHRS, CDR2 YFSETQ. V was trimmed by 5 bases and J by 1 base, leaving 15 bases between them. CDR3 sequence reads: CASRAQAGQNTEAFF. The CDR3 DNA sequence: TGCGCCAGCAGGGCCCAAGCGGGGCAGAACACTGAAGCTTTCTTT.

The chain employs TRBV5-1 and TRBJ2-7; 8 nucleotides agree with TRBD1. The CDR3 is made up of 13 amino acids. The germline V gene encodes CDR1 SGHRS and CDR2 YFSETQ. V lost 4 bases, J lost 5 bases, and 5 bases stayed unmatched. For the CDR3, the DNA is TGCGCCAGCAGCGACGACAGGGGTAACGAGCAGTACTTC. It is translated as CASSDDRGNEQYF.

The chain joins TRBV28 to TRBJ2-7, with a weak D call TRBD1 (6 bases). The CDR3 is 13 amino acids. V was pared by 3 bases and J by 4 bases, with 10 bases between. Germline V gene lookup returns CDR1 MDHEN and CDR2 SYDVKM. CDR3 amino acids: CASSFSDRYEQYF. The CDR3 DNA reads as TGTGCCAGCAGTTTCTCGGACAGATACGAGCAGTACTTC.

This chain connects TRBV7-9 to TRBJ1-6; D gene unclear. Trimming shortened V by 2 bases and J by 9 bases, and 17 bases separated the two germline ends. Per germline, CDR1 SEHNR and CDR2 FQNEAQ (reference sequence). The CDR3 extends over 16 amino acids. CDR3 sequence: CASSLRAPVEGSPLHF. The DNA for the CDR3 is TGTGCCAGCAGCTTACGTGCTCCAGTCGAGGGTTCACCCCTCCACTTT.

The V gene is TRBV5-1, the J gene TRBJ1-2; D remains unclear. Trimming removed 6 bases at V and 0 bases at J, with 15 bases between. The CDR3 extends over 15 amino acids. In germline, CDR1 is SGHRS, CDR2 YFSETQ. This CDR3 reads CASNPGFLANYGYTF. The CDR3 region has the DNA TGCGCCAGCAACCCAGGTTTCTTAGCTAACTATGGCTACACCTTC.

A single count supports this clone. This sequence joins TRBV19 and TRBJ2-2; 9 nucleotides align to TRBD1. CDR3 length: 15 residues. Trimming took 5 bases from V and 9 from J; bases not matched to a gene: 10. Germline V gives CDR1 LNHDA, CDR2 SQIVND (reference sequence). The DNA for the CDR3 is TGTGCCAGTAGTCTCGGGACAGGGTCAGGGAGGGAGCTGTTTTTT. It is translated as CASSLGTGSGRELFF. The full variable domain, completed using reference TRBV19 and TRBJ2-2, is DGGITQSPKYLFRKEGQNVTLSCEQNLNHDAMYWYRQDPGQGLRLIYYSQIVNDFQKGDIAEGYSVSREKKESFPLTVTSAQKNPTAFYLCASSLGTGSGRELFFGEGSRLTVL.

The chain joins TRBV6-5 to TRBJ1-2; 7 bases map to TRBD1. This CDR3 spans 13 amino acids. Germline CDR1 MNHEY, CDR2 SVGAGI. V lost 6 bases, J lost 6 bases, and 7 bases stayed unmatched. The CDR3 coding sequence is TGTGCCAGCAGCCGAGACAGGGTGGATGGCTACACCTTC. This encodes CASSRDRVDGYTF.

This CDR3 reads CASAISGNTEAFF. The DNA of the CDR3 is TGTGCCAGCGCTATTTCGGGGAACACTGAAGCTTTCTTT. The rearrangement uses TRBV6-5 and TRBJ1-1; D remains unclear. Trimming cost V 8 bases and J 1 base, with 11 bases left between them. Germline lookup yields CDR1 MNHEY and CDR2 SVGAGI. The CDR3 has 13 amino acids.

The chain couples TRBV6-6 to TRBJ2-3; 13 positions match TRBD2. With 6 bases clipped from V and 6 bases from J, the junction kept 6 bases outside the gene matches. The CDR3 loop spans 15 amino acids. CDR1 is MNHNY, CDR2 SVGAGI, per germline (reference sequence). CDR3 sequence reads: CASRTSGGAGDTQYF. The CDR3 bases are TGTGCCAGCAGAACTAGCGGGGGGGCCGGCGATACGCAGTATTTT.

V gene TRBV11-2 combines with J gene TRBJ2-1; D remains ambiguous. Between the trimmed V and J ends, which lost 0 bases and 1 base, there was a span of 7 bases. The germline CDR1 and CDR2 sequences are SGHAT and FQNNGV. CDR3 length: 15 amino acids. This chain's CDR3 is CASSLERSSYNEQFF. As DNA, the CDR3 is TGTGCCAGCAGCTTAGAGCGCTCTTCCTACAATGAGCAGTTCTTC.

The genes are TRBV9 and TRBJ2-1; 7 nucleotides align to TRBD2. The CDR3 is 12 residues long. The germline gives CDR1 SGDLS, CDR2 YYNGEE. V lost 7 bases and J lost 8; bases outside the gene matches: 6. CDR3 protein: CASAGDGDEQFF. DNA of the CDR3: TGTGCCAGCGCGGGAGATGGGGATGAGCAGTTCTTC.

The chain links TRBV5-1 to TRBJ2-3, with a possible D match to TRBD2 (5 bases). The CDR3 is 18 amino acids. Trimming removed 0 bases at V and 0 bases at J, with 17 bases between. Per germline, CDR1 SGHRS and CDR2 YFSETQ. The CDR3 bases are TGCGCCAGCAGCTTGGGCTCCGGCGGGCTTACTAGCACAGATACGCAGTATTTT. The encoded protein is CASSLGSGGLTSTDTQYF. The complete variable domain, with remaining parts taken from reference TRBV5-1 and TRBJ2-3, reads KAGVTQTPRYLIKTRGQQVTLSCSPISGHRSVSWYQQTPGQGLQFLFEYFSETQRNKGNFPGRFSGRQFSNSRSEMNVSTLELGDSALYLCASSLGSGGLTSTDTQYFGPGTRLTVL.

This rearrangement joins TRBV7-2 to TRBJ2-1, with 14 bases matching TRBD2. The V segment lost 1 base and the J segment 3 bases; nucleotides outside the gene matches: 5. The length of the CDR3 is 18 residues. From germline, CDR1 is SGHTA and CDR2 FQGNSA. The DNA for the CDR3 is TGTGCCAGCAGCTTAGAGGGGACTAGCGGGAGATTCTACAATGAGCAGTTCTTC. Translated, it gives CASSLEGTSGRFYNEQFF.

This clone was picked up one time. The V gene is TRBV9, the J gene TRBJ2-1; TRBD2 aligns across 12 bases. The CDR3 covers 19 residues. V shed 0 bases, J shed 4 bases, and the junction held 11 bases outside the gene matches. Germline values: CDR1 SGDLS, CDR2 YYNGEE. The CDR3 DNA is TGTGCCAGCAGCGTAGGCCCGACTAGCGGGAGAGAGAAGTACAATGAGCAGTTCTTC. Translation: CASSVGPTSGREKYNEQFF.

The V gene is TRBV18, the J gene TRBJ2-2, with a weak D call TRBD2 (6 bases). This CDR3 is 16 amino acids long. V dropped 0 bases and J dropped 4 bases, with 12 bases sitting between them. CDR1 and CDR2 from the germline V gene are KGHSH and LQKENI. CDR3 residues: CASSPPSIGSTGELFF. In DNA, the CDR3 is TGTGCCAGCTCACCACCTAGCATCGGGAGCACCGGGGAGCTGTTTTTT.